This T cell receptor (beta chain) came from a study of post-analysis software for immune sequencing data. Study outcomes and limitations: Significantly decreased normalized Chao1 diversity was recorded for multiple sclerosis patients relative to controls. Samples from a shared batch, those prepared together, strongly co-clustered by F measure.

This clonotype was detected a few times. What it recognizes is unknown. cDNA libraries of TCR beta carried unique molecular identifiers. TCRdb reanalysed the PCR reads using MiXCR and keeps one entry per CDR3 protein. The sample has 400,000 to 500,000 distinct CDR3 sequences; less than 40% are singletons. This TCR derives from a girl aged 2-9 years with multiple sclerosis. Sequencing was performed on blood.

The CDR3 DNA reads as TGCGCCAGCAGCTTGATGGAAGATACGCAGTATTTT. Protein: CASSLMEDTQYF. The chain carries TRBV5-1 and TRBJ2-3; D call uncertain. The CDR3 has 12 amino acids. Germline CDR1 SGHRS, CDR2 YFSETQ. V dropped 1 base and J dropped 5 bases, with 5 bases sitting between them.